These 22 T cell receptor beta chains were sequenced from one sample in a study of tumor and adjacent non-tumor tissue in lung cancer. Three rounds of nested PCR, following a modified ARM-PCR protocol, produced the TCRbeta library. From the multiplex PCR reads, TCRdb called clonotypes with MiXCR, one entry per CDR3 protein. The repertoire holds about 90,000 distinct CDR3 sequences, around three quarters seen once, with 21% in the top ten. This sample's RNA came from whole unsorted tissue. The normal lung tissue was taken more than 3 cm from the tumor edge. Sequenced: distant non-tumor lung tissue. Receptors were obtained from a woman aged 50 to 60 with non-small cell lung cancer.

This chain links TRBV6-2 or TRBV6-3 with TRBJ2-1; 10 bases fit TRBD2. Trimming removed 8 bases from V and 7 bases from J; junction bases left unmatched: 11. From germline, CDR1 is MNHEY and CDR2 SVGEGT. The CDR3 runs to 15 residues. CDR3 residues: CASYPRLAGVNEQFF. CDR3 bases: TGTGCCAGCTACCCCCGACTAGCGGGTGTAAATGAGCAGTTCTTC.

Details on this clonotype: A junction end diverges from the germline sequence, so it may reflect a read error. CDR3 DNA sequence: TGTGCCAGCAGCTTAGAGCAAGGGGCGAACATTGAAGCTTTCTTT. Translating it yields CASSLEQGANIEAFF. The gene calls are TRBV11-2 and TRBJ1-1; possibly TRBD1 for D (5 bases). Germline V lookup: CDR1 SGHAT, CDR2 FQNNGV. The CDR3 runs 15 residues.

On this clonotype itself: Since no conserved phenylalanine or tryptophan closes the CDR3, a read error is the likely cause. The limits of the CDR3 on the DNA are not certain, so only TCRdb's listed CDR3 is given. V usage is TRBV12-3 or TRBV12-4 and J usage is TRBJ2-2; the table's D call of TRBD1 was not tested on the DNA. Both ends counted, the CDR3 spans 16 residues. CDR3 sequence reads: CASSLGTGTHTGELFS.

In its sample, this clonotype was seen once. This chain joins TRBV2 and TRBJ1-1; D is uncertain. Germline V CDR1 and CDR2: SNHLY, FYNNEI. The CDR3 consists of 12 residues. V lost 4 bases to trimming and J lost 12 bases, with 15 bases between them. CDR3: CASSGGQVMTFF. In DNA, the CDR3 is TGTGCCAGCAGTGGCGGCCAAGTTATGACTTTCTTT.

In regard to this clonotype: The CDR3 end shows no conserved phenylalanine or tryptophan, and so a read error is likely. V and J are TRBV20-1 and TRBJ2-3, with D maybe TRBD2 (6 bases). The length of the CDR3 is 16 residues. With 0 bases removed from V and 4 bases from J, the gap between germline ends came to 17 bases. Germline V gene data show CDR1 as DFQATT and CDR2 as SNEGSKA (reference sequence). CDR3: CSARDPTSGSPDTQYL. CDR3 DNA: TGCAGTGCTAGAGACCCGACTAGTGGGAGCCCAGATACGCAGTATTTA.

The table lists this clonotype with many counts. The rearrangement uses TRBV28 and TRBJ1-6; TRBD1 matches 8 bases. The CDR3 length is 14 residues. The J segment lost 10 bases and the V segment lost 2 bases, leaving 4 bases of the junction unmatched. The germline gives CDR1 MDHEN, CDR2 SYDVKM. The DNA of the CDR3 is TGTGCCAGCAGTTTACAGGGGGCGCACTCACCCCTCCACTTT. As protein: CASSLQGAHSPLHF.

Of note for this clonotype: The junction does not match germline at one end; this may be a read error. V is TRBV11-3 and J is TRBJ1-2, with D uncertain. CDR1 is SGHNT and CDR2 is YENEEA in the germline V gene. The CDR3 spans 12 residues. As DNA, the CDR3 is TGTACCACCAATACGGGTTGCTATGACTACACCTTC. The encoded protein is CTTNTGCYDYTF.

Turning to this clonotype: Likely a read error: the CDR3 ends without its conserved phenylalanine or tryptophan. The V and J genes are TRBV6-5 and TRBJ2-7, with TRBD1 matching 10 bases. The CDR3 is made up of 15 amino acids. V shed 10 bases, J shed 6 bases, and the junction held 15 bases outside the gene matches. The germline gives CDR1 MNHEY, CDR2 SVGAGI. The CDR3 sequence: CANRRRTGGESEQYS. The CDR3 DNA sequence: TGTGCCAACAGACGTAGGACAGGGGGGGAAAGCGAGCAGTACTCC.

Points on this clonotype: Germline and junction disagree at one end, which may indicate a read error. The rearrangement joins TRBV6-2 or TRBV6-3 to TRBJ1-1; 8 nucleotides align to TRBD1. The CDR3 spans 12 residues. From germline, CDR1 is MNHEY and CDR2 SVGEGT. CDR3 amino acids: CTSRRGQTETFF. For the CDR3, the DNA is TGTACCAGCCGCAGGGGGCAGACTGAAACTTTCTTT.

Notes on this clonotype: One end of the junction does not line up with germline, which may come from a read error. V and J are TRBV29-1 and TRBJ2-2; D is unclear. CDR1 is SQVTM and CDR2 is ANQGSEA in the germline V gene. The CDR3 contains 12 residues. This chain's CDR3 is CIVEIEAGELFF. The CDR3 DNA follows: TGTATCGTTGAAATCGAGGCCGGGGAGCTGTTTTTT.

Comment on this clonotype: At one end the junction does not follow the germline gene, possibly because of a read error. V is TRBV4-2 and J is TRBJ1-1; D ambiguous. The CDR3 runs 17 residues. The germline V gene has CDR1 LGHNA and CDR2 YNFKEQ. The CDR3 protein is CVSSQEALGSLDTEAFF. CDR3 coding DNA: TGTGTCAGCAGCCAAGAAGCCCTTGGGTCTCTGGACACTGAAGCTTTCTTT.

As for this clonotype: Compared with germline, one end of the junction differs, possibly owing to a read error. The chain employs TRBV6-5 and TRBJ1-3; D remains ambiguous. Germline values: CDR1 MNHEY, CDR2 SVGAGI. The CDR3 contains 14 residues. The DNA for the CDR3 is TGTGTCAGCAGACACAAGGTTACTGGAAACACCGTATATTTT. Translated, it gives CVSRHKVTGNTVYF.

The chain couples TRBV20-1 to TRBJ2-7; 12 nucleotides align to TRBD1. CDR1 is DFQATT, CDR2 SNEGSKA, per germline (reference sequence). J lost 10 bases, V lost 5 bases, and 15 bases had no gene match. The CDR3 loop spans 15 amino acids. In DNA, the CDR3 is TGCAGTGCTGGGGGGACAGGGGGCTTTGCGGGGGATCAGTACTTC. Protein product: CSAGGTGGFAGDQYF.

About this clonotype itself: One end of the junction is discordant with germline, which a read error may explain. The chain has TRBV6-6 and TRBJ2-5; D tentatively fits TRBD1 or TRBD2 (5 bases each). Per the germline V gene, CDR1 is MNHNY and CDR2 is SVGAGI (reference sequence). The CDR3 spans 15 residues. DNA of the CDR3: TGCGCCAGCAGTCCCCCGGACCCAACTGGGGGGACCCAGTACTTC. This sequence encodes CASSPPDPTGGTQYF.

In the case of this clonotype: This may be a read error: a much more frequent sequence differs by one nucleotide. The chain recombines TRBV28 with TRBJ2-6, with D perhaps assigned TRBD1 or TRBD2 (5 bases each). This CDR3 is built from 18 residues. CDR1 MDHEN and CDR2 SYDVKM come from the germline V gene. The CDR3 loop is CVSSFPQRGPSGANVLTF. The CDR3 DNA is TGTGTCAGCAGTTTCCCCCAGAGGGGACCCTCTGGGGCCAACGTCCTGACTTTC.

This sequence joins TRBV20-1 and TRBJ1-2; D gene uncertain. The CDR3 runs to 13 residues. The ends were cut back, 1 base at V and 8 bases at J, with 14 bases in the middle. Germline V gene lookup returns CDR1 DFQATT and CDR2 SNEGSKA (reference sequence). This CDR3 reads CSARGSPALGYTF. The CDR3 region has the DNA TGCAGTGCTAGAGGGTCTCCGGCTTTAGGCTACACCTTC.

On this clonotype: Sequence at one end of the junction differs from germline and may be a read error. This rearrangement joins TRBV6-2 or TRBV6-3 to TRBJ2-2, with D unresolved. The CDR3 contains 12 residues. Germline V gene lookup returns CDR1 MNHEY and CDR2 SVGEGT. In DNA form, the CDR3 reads TGTTCCAGCAACCCAGACACCGAGGAGCTGTTTTTT. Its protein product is CSSNPDTEELFF.

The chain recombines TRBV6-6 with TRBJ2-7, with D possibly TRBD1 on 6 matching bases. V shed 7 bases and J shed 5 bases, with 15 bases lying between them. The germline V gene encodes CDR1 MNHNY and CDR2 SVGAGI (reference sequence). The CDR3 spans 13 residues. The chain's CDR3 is CASNYDRCNEQYF. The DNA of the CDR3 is TGTGCCAGCAACTATGACAGGTGCAACGAGCAGTACTTC.

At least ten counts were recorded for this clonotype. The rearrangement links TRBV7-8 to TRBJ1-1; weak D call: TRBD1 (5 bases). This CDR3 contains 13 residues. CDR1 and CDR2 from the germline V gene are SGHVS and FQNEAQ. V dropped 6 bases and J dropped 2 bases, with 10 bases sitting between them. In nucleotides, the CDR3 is TGTGCCAGCAGTTATACAGGAAACACTGAAGCTTTCTTT. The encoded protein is CASSYTGNTEAFF.

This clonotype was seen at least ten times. CDR3: CASSGGLAKNIQYF. The CDR3 DNA reads TGTGCCAGCAGCGGGGGATTAGCCAAAAACATTCAGTACTTC. The chain carries TRBV11-2 and TRBJ2-4; D is possibly TRBD1 or TRBD2 (5 bases each). The germline CDR1 and CDR2 sequences are SGHAT and FQNNGV. CDR3 length: 14 amino acids. The germline V and J ends were trimmed by 5 bases and 0 bases, with 8 bases remaining between them.

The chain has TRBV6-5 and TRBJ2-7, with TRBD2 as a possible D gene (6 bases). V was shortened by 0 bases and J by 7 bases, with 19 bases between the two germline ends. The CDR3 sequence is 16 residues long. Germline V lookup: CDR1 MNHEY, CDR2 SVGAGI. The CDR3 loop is CASSYSGTGDFYEQYF. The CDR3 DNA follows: TGTGCCAGCAGTTACTCGGGTACGGGGGACTTCTATGAGCAGTACTTC.

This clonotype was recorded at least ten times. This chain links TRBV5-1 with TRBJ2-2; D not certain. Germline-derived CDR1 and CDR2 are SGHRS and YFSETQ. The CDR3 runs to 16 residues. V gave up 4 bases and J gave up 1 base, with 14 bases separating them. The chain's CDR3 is CASSGGGQLNTGELFF. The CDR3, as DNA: TGCGCCAGCAGCGGTGGTGGCCAGTTGAACACCGGGGAGCTGTTTTTT.